A single sample is the source of the 26 T cell receptor beta chains below, sequenced in a study of cytomegalovirus exposure and HLA in healthy donors. The primer mix had 60 Vbeta and 13 Jbeta primers. The table came from immunoSEQ multiplex PCR; TCRdb's copy has only in-frame clones and leaves some out. The sample has more than 150,000 clones; 65% to 80% are singletons. The sample consisted of PBMCs. These receptors all stem from a woman aged 35 to 49 in good health and CMV-seropositive.

This chain joins TRBV9 and TRBJ2-3, with TRBD2 matching over 8 bases. V lost 2 bases and J lost 0; bases outside the gene matches: 5. Germline V gene data show CDR1 as SGDLS and CDR2 as YYNGEE. The CDR3 extends over 16 amino acids. This CDR3 is CASSVSAGESTDTQYF. The CDR3 DNA follows: TGTGCCAGCAGCGTCTCAGCGGGGGAGAGCACAGATACGCAGTATTTT.

This clone was seen a single time. This rearrangement joins TRBV4-3 to TRBJ1-1, with TRBD1 as a possible D gene (6 bases). This CDR3 is built from 15 residues. Germline CDR1 and CDR2: LGHNA and YSLEER. V was cut by 4 bases and J by 0 bases, with 12 bases left in between. CDR3 sequence: CASSRRTDLNTEAFF. The DNA for the CDR3 is TGCGCCAGCAGCCGGAGGACAGACTTGAACACTGAAGCTTTCTTT.

The chain combines TRBV29-1 with TRBJ2-5, with TRBD2 identical over 7 bases. The V gene end was trimmed by 4 bases and the J gene end by 5 bases; junction bases not matched to a gene: 7. Looked up from germline, CDR1 is SQVTM and CDR2 is ANQGSEA. The CDR3 consists of 13 residues. CDR3 in amino acids: CSVASWREETQYF. The CDR3 bases are TGCAGCGTTGCCTCTTGGCGGGAGGAGACCCAGTACTTC.

This clone was found a few times. The chain couples TRBV6-6 to TRBJ1-1; D perhaps matches TRBD1 (5 bases). This CDR3 has 13 residues. V lost 0 bases, J lost 8 bases, and 10 bases lay in between. The germline V gene has CDR1 MNHNY and CDR2 SVGAGI (reference sequence). CDR3 DNA sequence: TGTGCCAGCAGTTACTCGCGGCGGGACGAAGCTTTCTTT. Its protein product is CASSYSRRDEAFF.

The chain recombines TRBV9 with TRBJ2-1, with 15 bases that match TRBD2. J lost 6 bases, V lost 2 bases, and 3 bases had no gene match. The CDR3 has 16 amino acids. Germline V gene data show CDR1 as SGDLS and CDR2 as YYNGEE. This CDR3 is CASSVGLAGGFNEQFF. For the CDR3, the DNA is TGTGCCAGCAGCGTGGGACTAGCGGGGGGATTCAATGAGCAGTTCTTC.

V and J are TRBV11-1 and TRBJ1-2; D ambiguous. The CDR3 totals 15 residues. V was pared by 4 bases and J by 0 bases, with 12 bases between. Per the germline V gene, CDR1 is SGHAT and CDR2 is FQDESV (reference sequence). The CDR3 sequence: CASSSYPETNYGYTF. Here the CDR3 DNA reads TGTGCCAGCAGCTCCTATCCGGAGACTAACTATGGCTACACCTTC. Looking up the rest from reference TRBV11-1 and TRBJ1-2 gives the full variable domain: EAEVAQSPRYKITEKSQAVAFWCDPISGHATLYWYRQILGQGPELLVQFQDESVVDDSQLPKDRFSAERLKGVDSTLKIQPAELGDSAMYLCASSSYPETNYGYTFGSGTRLTVV.

V and J are TRBV11-2 and TRBJ2-7; D possibly corresponds to TRBD1 (6 bases). V shed 8 bases and J shed 5 bases, with 19 bases lying between them. The length of the CDR3 is 14 residues. Germline CDR1 SGHAT, CDR2 FQNNGV. CDR3 sequence (DNA): TGTGCCAGCCTAATTACAGGGTTCGGTAACGAGCAGTACTTC. This sequence encodes CASLITGFGNEQYF.

The chain recombines TRBV27 with TRBJ1-5; 8 bases are a match to TRBD1. The V segment lost 10 bases and the J segment 2 bases; nucleotides outside the gene matches: 4. Germline V gene data show CDR1 as MNHEY and CDR2 as SMNVEV (reference sequence). CDR3 length: 13 amino acids. The CDR3 region has the DNA TGTGCCAACGCGACAGGGGGCAATCAGCCCCAGCATTTT. Protein sequence: CANATGGNQPQHF.

This clone was recorded only once. The chain carries TRBV9 and TRBJ2-5; 7 nucleotides match TRBD2. The germline V gene has CDR1 SGDLS and CDR2 YYNGEE. CDR3 length: 12 amino acids. Trimming at V came to 3 bases and at J to 5 bases, leaving 1 base not matched to a gene. CDR3 sequence: CASSGSGETQYF. The CDR3 DNA is TGTGCCAGCAGCGGTAGCGGGGAGACCCAGTACTTC.

The chain recombines TRBV5-1 with TRBJ2-1, with 10 positions matching TRBD1. Germline trimming cut 2 bases from V and 7 bases from J; bases unmatched to any gene: 6. The CDR3 has 15 amino acids. Per germline, CDR1 SGHRS and CDR2 YFSETQ. For the CDR3, the DNA is TGCGCCAGCAGCTTACCCGGGACAGGGGTTAATGAGCAGTTCTTC. It codes for CASSLPGTGVNEQFF.

This chain connects TRBV19 to TRBJ1-1; D possibly corresponds to TRBD1 (6 bases). Trimming left V 4 bases short and J 1 base short, with 10 bases between. The CDR3 contains 14 residues. The V gene's germline CDR1 is LNHDA and CDR2 SQIVND (reference sequence). CDR3 sequence (DNA): TGTGCCAGTAGTACAACAGGGAAGAACACTGAAGCTTTCTTT. This gives the protein CASSTTGKNTEAFF.

The chain couples TRBV11-1 to TRBJ2-4; TRBD1 aligns across 7 bases. The CDR3 has 15 residues. Germline V CDR1 and CDR2: SGHAT, FQDESV (reference sequence). V was pared by 4 bases and J by 12 bases, with 15 bases of the junction left unmatched. The CDR3 sequence is CASSWDSGQIDSQYF. CDR3 in DNA: TGTGCCAGCAGCTGGGACAGCGGCCAGATCGACAGTCAGTACTTC.

The table lists this clone with a few counts. The chain employs TRBV5-1 and TRBJ1-2; D call uncertain. The CDR3 sequence is 14 residues long. Per the germline V gene, CDR1 is SGHRS and CDR2 is YFSETQ. The V end was cut by 2 bases, the J end by 8 bases, with 16 bases between. The CDR3 DNA reads as TGCGCCAGCAGCTTAAATTCCCCTGAGGAAGGCTACACCTTC. It yields the protein CASSLNSPEEGYTF.

V is TRBV5-1 and J is TRBJ2-4; 9 positions agree with TRBD2. The V gene's germline CDR1 is SGHRS and CDR2 YFSETQ. CDR3 length: 13 amino acids. The trim removed 0 bases at V and 15 bases at J, leaving 7 bases unmatched. The CDR3 region is CASSLDAGLAMYF. For the CDR3, the DNA is TGCGCCAGCAGCTTGGATGCGGGACTAGCTATGTACTTC.

This clone appeared a single time. The junction shows a germline mismatch at one end, possibly a read error. The sample contains more than one DNA sequence encoding this CDR3. The chain couples TRBV7-9 to TRBJ1-1, with D hard to call. Germline V gene data show CDR1 as SEHNR and CDR2 as FQNEAQ (reference sequence). The CDR3 length is 13 residues. CDR3 coding DNA: TGTGCCAGCAGTTTAGTAGTTTACACTGAAGCTTTCTTT. The encoded protein is CASSLVVYTEAFF.

V is TRBV7-2 and J is TRBJ1-1; D uncertain. CDR3 length: 15 residues. Germline V CDR1 and CDR2: SGHTA, FQGNSA. V was clipped by 5 bases and J by 10 bases, with 23 bases between them. The CDR3 spells CASSISHRDLPGAFF. The CDR3 coding sequence is TGTGCCAGCAGCATTTCCCACCGTGATCTACCCGGAGCTTTCTTT.

This clone has only a few counts. This sequence joins TRBV4-3 and TRBJ1-1, with TRBD1 matching over 8 bases. The CDR3 is made up of 13 amino acids. V dropped 6 bases and J dropped 11; count of bases not matched to a gene: 11. Germline V lookup: CDR1 LGHNA, CDR2 YSLEER. CDR3 in amino acids: CASSQSPGGAAFF. Here the CDR3 DNA reads TGCGCCAGCAGTCAAAGTCCAGGGGGCGCGGCTTTCTTT.

On this clone: Other DNA sequences in the sample encode the same CDR3. V and J are TRBV25-1 and TRBJ1-1, with 7 bases identical to TRBD1. Losses at the gene ends were 6 bases for V and 1 base for J; bases not matched to a gene: 5. This CDR3 is 14 amino acids long. CDR1 is MGHDK and CDR2 is SYGVNS in the germline V gene. For the CDR3, the DNA is TGTGCCAGCAGGAAGAGGACAGGGAACACTGAAGCTTTCTTT. This sequence encodes CASRKRTGNTEAFF.

This clone was found once. At one boundary the junction diverges from the germline segment, which might be a read error. This chain links TRBV7-9 with TRBJ1-5, with TRBD1 matching over 9 bases. The CDR3 loop spans 17 amino acids. Germline V CDR1 and CDR2: SEHNR, FQNEAQ (reference sequence). The CDR3 spells CSSSSSSGTGSNQPQHF. CDR3 DNA: TGTTCCAGCAGCTCCTCCTCCGGGACAGGGAGCAATCAGCCCCAGCATTTT.

The DNA of the CDR3 is TGTGCCAGCAGCTTCTACAGCGGCGAGACCCAGTACTTC. As protein: CASSFYSGETQYF. The chain has TRBV5-6 and TRBJ2-5; D is possibly TRBD2 (5 bases). This CDR3 is built from 13 residues. V lost 2 bases to trimming and J lost 5 bases, with 10 bases between them. Germline loops: CDR1 SGHDT, CDR2 YYEEEE.

This clone was found a few times. The chain joins TRBV6-5 to TRBJ1-5; D possibly corresponds to TRBD1 (6 bases). The V end lost 4 bases, the J end lost 1 base, and 11 bases lay between the germline ends. CDR3 length: 15 amino acids. From germline, CDR1 is MNHEY and CDR2 SVGAGI. The CDR3 reads CASSSTGLSNQPQHF. CDR3 coding DNA: TGTGCCAGCAGTTCGACAGGCTTAAGCAATCAGCCCCAGCATTTT.

The chain links TRBV28 to TRBJ2-1; maybe TRBD2 (5 bases). V lost 8 bases, J lost 4 bases, and 15 bases lay in between. This CDR3 spans 14 amino acids. From germline, CDR1 is MDHEN and CDR2 SYDVKM. CDR3 DNA sequence: TGTGCCAGCCTGACCAGCGGAACATACAATGAGCAGTTCTTC. Residues: CASLTSGTYNEQFF.

The chain has TRBV7-9 and TRBJ1-5; TRBD1 matches at 7 bases. Germline CDR1 reads SEHNR; CDR2 reads FQNEAQ (reference sequence). The V segment lost 5 bases and the J segment 5 bases; nucleotides outside the gene matches: 3. The CDR3 is 13 residues long. The CDR3 is CASSLTGDQPQHF. The CDR3 nucleotides are TGTGCCAGCAGCCTTACAGGGGATCAGCCCCAGCATTTT.

This chain uses TRBV27 with TRBJ1-6, with 8 bases matching TRBD1. V lost 6 bases, J lost 0 bases, and 10 bases stayed unmatched. Germline assignment: CDR1 MNHEY and CDR2 SMNVEV (reference sequence). The CDR3 has 18 residues. CDR3 sequence (DNA): TGTGCCAGCAGATCAAGACAGGGGTCCTCCTCCTATAATTCACCCCTCCACTTT. It specifies CASRSRQGSSSYNSPLHF.

The chain is built from TRBV18 and TRBJ2-1, with D maybe TRBD2 (5 bases). CDR3 length: 15 residues. Germline CDR1 is KGHSH and CDR2 is LQKENI. Trimming removed 0 bases from V and 7 bases from J, with 13 bases in between. CDR3 sequence reads: CASSPPEELANEQFF. The CDR3 nucleotides read TGTGCCAGCTCACCACCGGAGGAACTGGCTAATGAGCAGTTCTTC.

This clone showed up just once. The V call is TRBV4-1, the J call TRBJ2-3, with D perhaps TRBD2 (6 bases). V was shortened by 2 bases and J by 6 bases, with 6 bases between the two germline ends. Germline lookup yields CDR1 MGHRA and CDR2 YSYEKL. This CDR3 is 12 amino acids long. CDR3 DNA sequence: TGCGCCAGCAGCCAAAGCGGGGATACGCAGTATTTT. Amino acids: CASSQSGDTQYF.